Below, 2 T cell receptor beta chains from the same sample are listed, as sequenced in a study of cytomegalovirus exposure and HLA in healthy donors. The repertoire was sequenced with immunoSEQ multiplex PCR; TCRdb's copy has only in-frame clones and lacks some. The table shows 150,000 to 200,000 clones, with less than 85% occurring only once. Sequencing was carried out using PBMCs. Receptor source: a man aged 18 to 30 in good health and CMV-seropositive.

The chain carries TRBV4-1 and TRBJ2-2; D ambiguous. The CDR3 totals 13 residues. Looked up from germline, CDR1 is MGHRA and CDR2 is YSYEKL. V lost 4 bases and J lost 4, with 7 bases in between. The CDR3: CASSLQSTGELFF. CDR3 coding DNA: TGCGCCAGCAGCCTACAGAGCACCGGGGAGCTGTTTTTT.

The chain employs TRBV5-1 and TRBJ1-1, with D maybe TRBD1 (6 bases). The CDR3 length is 14 residues. Germline CDR1 and CDR2: SGHRS and YFSETQ. Trimming took off 3 bases at V and 3 bases at J, with 12 bases between the two ends. The CDR3 DNA is TGCGCCAGCAGCTACAGGGATATGGACACTGAAGCTTTCTTT. This gives the protein CASSYRDMDTEAFF.